This TCR beta chain was captured by sequencing in a study of CD8+ T cells in alopecia areata. Study summary: Treated patients swallowed 5 to 10 mg of oral tofacitinib twice daily.

Reverse transcribed after extraction, RNA yielded cDNA as the sequencing template. Generated by immunoSEQ multiplex PCR, the TCRdb table keeps only in-frame clones and is missing some. The sample lists around 15,000 clones; about 63% were seen once. Peripheral blood and lesional scalp punch biopsies came from alopecia areata patients. Germline-derived CDR1 and CDR2 are SGHVS and FQNEAQ. The CDR3 is 15 residues long. V was shortened by 5 bases and J by 4 bases, with 14 bases between the two germline ends. This chain joins TRBV7-8 and TRBJ2-2, with a tentative D call TRBD1 (6 bases). The clonotype comes from a human donor with alopecia areata. The sequencing sample was made of skin. DNA for the CDR3: TGTGCCAGCAGCCGCACAGGGTCGGGCACCGGGGAGCTGTTTTTT. Translation gives CASSRTGSGTGELFF.